Detailed here is one T cell receptor beta chain. What antigen it recognizes has not been identified. The input lacks base qualities; no much larger clone sits a single base away. The sample's time point label is to be understood as: cycle 4 day 1 (C4D1), after about 6 weeks of nivolumab. Every trial patient had relapsed after autologous stem cell transplantation, and cohorts A, B and C differed in prior brentuximab vedotin exposure. The trial cohort included 50 to 70 patients with relapsed/refractory classical Hodgkin lymphoma, and each patient had a best overall response of complete response, partial response or progressive disease. Trial patients were treated with single-agent nivolumab in the multi-cohort phase II CheckMate 205 trial. An independent review committee assessed best overall response using the 2007 International Working Group response criteria. PBMCs from the trial were collected at three points: immediately before nivolumab initiation (C1D1), and during therapy at cycle 2 day 1 and cycle 4 day 1. Peripheral blood was collected in 8 mL Vacutainer Cell Preparation Tubes, from which PBMCs were isolated by centrifugation and then cryopreserved.

Genomic DNA was extracted with the Qiagen DNeasy kit from unsorted PBMCs and from negatively selected CD4+ and CD8+ fractions. Amplification of TCR beta CDR3 regions was done by immunoSEQ multiplex PCR with primers that anneal to V and J segments. Amplification bias was minimized using a synthetic immune receptor repertoire, and residual bias was removed computationally after sequencing. For the original study's pipeline: Repertoire diversity was quantified as the Shannon entropy index using custom Python scripts. Unsorted, CD4+ and CD8+ repertoires were analyzed separately, except in combined analyses where CD4+ and CD8+ sequences were merged in silico. Clonal expansion was defined as at least a 2-fold frequency increase after treatment relative to C1D1, with a pseudocount of 0.5 for undetected baseline clones. Singleton clones were defined as clones with 0 or 1 copy at C1D1, and non-singleton clones were defined as clones with 2 or more copies. Clones expanded in unsorted samples were assigned a CD4+, CD8+ or unknown annotation through matching of protein sequences in sorted samples from the same patient. Wilcoxon tests on paired samples were used to test changes in diversity from C1D1 to C4D1. The source is immuneACCESS, and TCRdb retained only in-frame sequences with V and J called. Part of the clones is not carried over; for the studies checked, unresolved V genes explain less than half of this, and the remainder is unexplained. That table supplies the V and J calls and clone size; D and trimming were determined from the DNA. Within this sample are 13,000 or so clones, with 65% to 85% of them counted one time only. Clones ranked in the top ten supply 16% of the sample.

Trimming costs V 5 bases and J 4 bases, and their ends lie 7 bases apart. The germline V gene provides CDR1 SGHTA and CDR2 FQGNSA. The CDR3 has 12 amino acids, counting the end cysteine and phenylalanine. Only the CDR3 part of the read is kept: 36 bases, read in frame from the first base. The data originate from a study of PD-1 blockade in classical Hodgkin lymphoma (dated by TCRdb to about 2020). Describing the broader study: Nivolumab dosing was 3 mg/kg intravenously every 2 weeks, continuing until either disease progression or unacceptable toxicity. The study used TCR beta sequencing and CyTOF to define a peripheral blood immune signature of response to PD-1 blockade in classical Hodgkin lymphoma. Paper-wide results and their limitations: Baseline TCR diversity was reported to be lower in newly diagnosed patients than in healthy donors and to be lower still in relapsed/refractory patients. Baseline diversity similar to that of newly diagnosed patients was observed in trial patients achieving complete response, whereas significantly lower diversity was observed in partial responders and progressors. Patients starting nivolumab less than 1 year after ASCT had lower diversity and were excluded from later analyses to avoid confounding by immune reconstitution. A significant rise by C4D1 was seen in CD4+ but not CD8+ TCR diversity (p=0.0027 vs p=0.16), with the rise being most apparent in complete responders (p=0.02). The study was limited to a single clinical trial cohort, and causes of repertoire differences, possibly disease activity or prior therapy, remained undefined.

The receptor chain draws on TRBV7-2 and TRBJ2-3; the D gene cannot be named for sure. The input for sequencing was peripheral blood mononuclear cells (PBMCs), taken before the fourth cycle of nivolumab. The source is a human donor with classical Hodgkin lymphoma. This receptor carries the CDR3 CASSPPADTQYF. The DNA is as follows: TGTGCCAGCAGCCCCCCAGCAGATACGCAGTATTTT.